The 7 T cell receptor beta chains given below trace back to one sample, sequenced in a study of cytomegalovirus exposure and HLA in healthy donors. Profiled with immunoSEQ multiplex PCR; TCRdb holds only in-frame clones, not every one. The top ten clones hold roughly 3% of a sample with 120,000 to 150,000 clones, roughly nine tenths of them seen once. The sample comprised PBMCs. The receptors here all came from a young man in good health and CMV-seronegative.

This chain links TRBV7-2 with TRBJ2-1; D is uncertain. The CDR3 spans 14 residues. V lost 5 bases and J lost 1, with 9 bases in between. The germline V gene has CDR1 SGHTA and CDR2 FQGNSA. CDR3 amino acids: CASSPAGSYNEQFF. The CDR3 DNA is TGTGCCAGCAGCCCAGCAGGTTCCTACAATGAGCAGTTCTTC.

The CDR3: CASSSDRGQDEQYF. The CDR3 nucleotides are TGTGCCAGCAGTTCAGACAGGGGGCAGGACGAGCAGTACTTC. This sequence joins TRBV27 and TRBJ2-7; 10 bases are shared with TRBD1. Germline CDR1 reads MNHEY; CDR2 reads SMNVEV (reference sequence). CDR3 length equals 14 residues. The V segment lost 4 bases and the J segment 5 bases; nucleotides outside the gene matches: 5.

The rearrangement joins TRBV6-1 to TRBJ1-3; D call uncertain. V lost 1 base and J 8 bases, leaving 3 bases between the germline ends. The CDR3 runs 11 residues. Germline CDR1 is MNHNS and CDR2 is SASEGT. CDR3 region: CASSEVDTIYF. The CDR3 DNA follows: TGTGCCAGCAGTGAAGTAGACACCATATATTTT.

J is TRBJ2-3 and V is TRBV11-2; D might be TRBD1 (6 bases). V lost 1 base and J lost 6, with 14 bases in between. Germline V gene sequence: CDR1 SGHAT, CDR2 FQNNGV. The CDR3 has 15 amino acids. DNA for the CDR3: TGTGCCAGCAGCTTAGTTACGGGACAAATGGATACGCAGTATTTT. Protein product: CASSLVTGQMDTQYF.

The chain's CDR3 is CASSYQGQINEQFF. CDR3 coding DNA: TGTGCCAGCAGTTACCAAGGACAGATCAATGAGCAGTTCTTC. The V gene is TRBV6-6, the J gene TRBJ2-1; TRBD1 is a possible D gene (6 bases). CDR3 length equals 14 residues. The germline V gene encodes CDR1 MNHNY and CDR2 SVGAGI (reference sequence). V dropped 2 bases and J dropped 6 bases, with 11 bases sitting between them.

This chain uses TRBV4-2 with TRBJ1-2, with D possibly matching TRBD1 (5 bases). V was trimmed by 0 bases and J by 8 bases, leaving 16 bases between them. Germline V gives CDR1 LGHNA, CDR2 YNFKEQ. This CDR3 is built from 15 residues. The DNA for the CDR3 is TGTGCCAGCAGCCAAGATGGAGGGGAAAGTCACGGCTACACCTTC. The encoded protein is CASSQDGGESHGYTF.

V usage is TRBV28 and J usage is TRBJ1-4; D is uncertain. The CDR3 loop spans 14 amino acids. CDR1 is MDHEN and CDR2 is SYDVKM in the germline V gene. The V and J ends lost 1 base and 8 bases respectively, with 11 bases between them. The CDR3 DNA is TGTGCCAGCAGTTTATATTCATCGGTGGAAAAACTGTTTTTT. Translated, it gives CASSLYSSVEKLFF. Filled out from reference TRBV28 and TRBJ1-4, the complete variable domain reads DVKVTQSSRYLVKRTGEKVFLECVQDMDHENMFWYRQDPGLGLRLIYFSYDVKMKEKGDIPEGYSVSREKKERFSLILESASTNQTSMYLCASSLYSSVEKLFFGSGTQLSVL.